This T cell receptor (beta chain) came from a study of T cells after yellow fever vaccination (dated by TCRdb to 2018 to 2020). About the full investigation: The SMART-Seq v4 Ultra Low Input RNA kit was used to prepare libraries from fractions with low cell numbers. Bulk PBMC replicates and cell subsets were isolated from blood drawn at multiple timepoints before and after both primary and secondary immunization. To follow T-cell clones before and after both primary and booster YFV17D yellow fever vaccination, bulk TCR alpha and beta repertoires underwent longitudinal sequencing. Two healthy male donors, one aged 18 to 29 and one aged 30 to 40 years, made up the cohort.

What the study reported, not specific to this receptor: Most clones expanded after primary vaccination (approximately 96% of CD4 and 70% to 90% of CD8) were re-detected after the booster, suggesting that broad memory maintenance occurred. Computational filtering was needed because FACS-sorted repertoires could contain abundant contaminating clonotypes from the bulk population. The study included only a couple of donors, which limits how far the findings can be generalized. The secondary T-cell response was found to be weaker but faster than the primary response, with a peak reached on day 5 rather than on day 15. A small share of clonotypes was detected in both CD4 and CD8 compartments, with the overlap likely arising from convergent recombination.

As regards this clonotype: Its specific antigen is unknown. No base quality information exists; no much larger clone differs at one position.

What this sample's treatment or condition label stands for: live attenuated yellow fever vaccine strain. PBMCs were isolated from peripheral blood using a standard Ficoll-Paque protocol. Dynabeads CD4 and CD8 positive selection kits were used to isolate the CD4 and CD8 T-cell fractions. TriZol was used to extract RNA from bulk PBMCs, from CD4 and CD8 fractions, and from dextramer-positive and dextramer-negative fractions. The CDR3 contains 11 residues, cysteine and phenylalanine counted. Only CDR3 DNA remains: 33 bases, in frame from the first base. CDR1 and CDR2 (SGHAT, FQDESV) derive from the germline V gene (reference sequence). V and J lose 8 bases and 3 bases, and a span of 7 bases separates them. The sequencer was an Illumina NovaSeq 6000. TCR cDNA was synthesized by 5'RACE template switching, through which a universal primer site and unique molecular identifiers were introduced. Priming for cDNA synthesis came from both the TCR alpha and TCR beta constant segments. Library amplification involved two PCR steps, and the second step added sample barcodes and sequencing adapters. Sequencing of libraries was performed on Illumina HiSeq 2500 (2x100 bp) or NovaSeq (2x150 bp). For the original study's pipeline: MIGEC was used to demultiplex reads and collapse the reads into UMI consensus sequences, and MiXCR was used for V(D)J alignment. Vaccine-responding clonotypes were defined with edgeR using replicate PBMC samples, requiring FDR below 0.01 and a log2 fold change above 5 up to day 15. Each bulk clonotype received a CD4 or CD8 identity based on whether the sequenced CD4 or CD8 repertoire contained that clonotype at higher abundance. TCRdb trimmed the raw reads at Q25, called clones with MiXCR and kept productive beta chains. Here each entry gathers all rows of one CDR3 protein and keeps the most common genes and DNA. The V and J calls come from TCRdb's annotation, not from the publication. The sample table lists some 260,000 distinct CDR3 sequences, roughly 5% of them with a count of one. Roughly 3% of the sample is held by the ten biggest clonotypes.

Recombination joined TRBV11-1 with TRBJ1-1; no D gene is confidently identified. This specimen was CD4+ T cells sorted from PBMCs, taken on the day of the yellow fever booster vaccination. This receptor was identified in a man in his late teens or twenties who received the YFV17D yellow fever vaccine. The CDR3 region: CASREDTEAFF. The sequenced DNA: TGTGCCAGCCGGGAGGACACTGAAGCTTTCTTT.